This T cell receptor beta chain stems from a study of cytomegalovirus exposure and HLA in healthy donors. Study context: Researchers found that about 84% of about 400 genotyped donors fell within the Caucasian-associated ancestry cluster.

J lost 3 bases, V lost 1 base, and 4 bases had no gene match. The CDR3 sequence is 15 residues long. CDR1 is LNHDA and CDR2 is SQIVND in the germline V gene (reference sequence). It was with 60 Vbeta and 13 Jbeta primers that the PCR ran. The data were produced by immunoSEQ multiplex PCR, yet TCRdb's version contains in-frame clones alone and is incomplete. The sample has around 170,000 clones; over 75% are singletons. The chain is built from TRBV19 and TRBJ2-7; 9 bases are shared with TRBD1. The sample taken for sequencing was PBMCs. The source of this sequence is a man aged 50 to 59 in good health and CMV-seronegative. The CDR3 DNA reads as TGTGCCAGTAGTATAGGAGGGACAGGGTTCTACGAGCAGTACTTC. Translated: CASSIGGTGFYEQYF. Based on the CDR3 plus reference TRBV19 and TRBJ2-7, the full variable domain is DGGITQSPKYLFRKEGQNVTLSCEQNLNHDAMYWYRQDPGQGLRLIYYSQIVNDFQKGDIAEGYSVSREKKESFPLTVTSAQKNPTAFYLCASSIGGTGFYEQYFGPGTRLTVT.